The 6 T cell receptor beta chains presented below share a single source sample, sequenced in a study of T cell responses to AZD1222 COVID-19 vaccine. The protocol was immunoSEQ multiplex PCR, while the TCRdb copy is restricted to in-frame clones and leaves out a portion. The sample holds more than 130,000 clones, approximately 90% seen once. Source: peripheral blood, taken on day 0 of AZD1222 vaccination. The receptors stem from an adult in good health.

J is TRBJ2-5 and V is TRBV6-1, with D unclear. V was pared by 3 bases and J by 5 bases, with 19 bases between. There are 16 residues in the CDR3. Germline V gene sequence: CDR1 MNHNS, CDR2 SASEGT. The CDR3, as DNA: TGTGCCAGCAGTGACCTTCTTGGCGGCGCCGGGGAGACCCAGTACTTC. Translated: CASSDLLGGAGETQYF.

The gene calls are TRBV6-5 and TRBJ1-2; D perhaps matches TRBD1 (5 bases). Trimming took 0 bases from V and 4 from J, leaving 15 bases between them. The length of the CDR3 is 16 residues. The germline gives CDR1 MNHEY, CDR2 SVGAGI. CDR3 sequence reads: CASSYSIQGGVYGYTF. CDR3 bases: TGTGCCAGCAGTTACTCTATTCAGGGTGGGGTCTATGGCTACACCTTC.

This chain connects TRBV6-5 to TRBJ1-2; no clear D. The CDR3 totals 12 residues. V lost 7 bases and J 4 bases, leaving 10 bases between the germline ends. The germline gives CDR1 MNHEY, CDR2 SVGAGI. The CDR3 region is CASKTAIYGYTF. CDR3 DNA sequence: TGTGCCAGCAAAACAGCCATCTATGGCTACACCTTC.

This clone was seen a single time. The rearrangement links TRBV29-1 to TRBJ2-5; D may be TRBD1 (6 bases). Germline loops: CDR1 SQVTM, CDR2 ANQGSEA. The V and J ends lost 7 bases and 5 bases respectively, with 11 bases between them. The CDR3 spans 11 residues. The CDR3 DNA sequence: TGCAGCGCTCAGGGGAAGGAGACCCAGTACTTC. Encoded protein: CSAQGKETQYF.

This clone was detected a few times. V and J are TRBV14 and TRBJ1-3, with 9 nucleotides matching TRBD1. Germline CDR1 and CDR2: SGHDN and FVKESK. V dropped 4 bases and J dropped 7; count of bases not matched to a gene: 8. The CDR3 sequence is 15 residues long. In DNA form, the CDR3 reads TGTGCCAGCAGCCGACAGGGGGGATTCTGGAACACCATATATTTT. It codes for CASSRQGGFWNTIYF.

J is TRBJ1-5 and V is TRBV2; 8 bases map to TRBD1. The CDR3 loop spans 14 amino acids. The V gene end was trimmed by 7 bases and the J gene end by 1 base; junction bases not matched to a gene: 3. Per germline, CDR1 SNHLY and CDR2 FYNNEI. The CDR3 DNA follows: TGTGCCAGCACCTGGACAGGGAGCAATCAGCCCCAGCATTTT. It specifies CASTWTGSNQPQHF.